This passage covers 9 T cell receptor beta chains from one sample sequenced in a study of T cells after yellow fever vaccination. TCRdb reanalysed the 5' RACE reads using MiXCR and keeps one entry per CDR3 protein. The sample contains 250,000 to 300,000 distinct CDR3 sequences, 10% to 15% of which appear only once. This specimen was CD4+ T cells sorted from PBMCs, taken 45 days after the yellow fever booster vaccination. Receptors were obtained from a man aged 25 to 45 who received the YFV17D yellow fever vaccine.

This clonotype occurred a few times. The CDR3: CASSSGTSVLSSTDTQYF. Here the CDR3 DNA reads TGTGCCAGCAGTTCCGGGACTAGCGTCCTGTCGAGCACAGATACGCAGTATTTT. The gene calls are TRBV6-5 and TRBJ2-3, with 10 bases that match TRBD2. Trimming removed 4 bases from V and 0 bases from J; junction bases left unmatched: 10. Per germline, CDR1 MNHEY and CDR2 SVGAGI. The CDR3 extends over 18 amino acids.

This rearrangement joins TRBV20-1 to TRBJ2-7, with D perhaps TRBD1 (6 bases). Germline V gives CDR1 DFQATT, CDR2 SNEGSKA (reference sequence). CDR3 length equals 15 residues. The ends were cut back, 5 bases at V and 4 bases at J, with 21 bases in the middle. CDR3 nucleotide sequence: TGCAGTGCTCGGAGGACGGGGCCAGGGACATACGAGCAGTACTTC. Protein: CSARRTGPGTYEQYF.

This chain joins TRBV19 and TRBJ2-1; TRBD2 matches at 8 bases. The germline V gene has CDR1 LNHDA and CDR2 SQIVND (reference sequence). The CDR3 length is 16 residues. V shed 5 bases, J shed 7 bases, and the junction held 13 bases outside the gene matches. This CDR3 reads CASSSHGRALGNEQFF. CDR3 coding DNA: TGTGCCAGTAGTTCACACGGGAGGGCCCTCGGAAATGAGCAGTTCTTC.

Points on this clonotype: Sequence at one end of the junction differs from germline and may be a read error. The chain employs TRBV5-1 and TRBJ2-1; 8 nucleotides agree with TRBD2. The CDR3 has 11 amino acids. Germline V lookup: CDR1 SGHRS, CDR2 YFSETQ. The CDR3 here is CASSLAGEVFF. In DNA form, the CDR3 reads TGCGCCAGCAGCTTAGCGGGAGAAGTGTTTTTC.

The genes are TRBV5-1 and TRBJ2-3; 8 nucleotides line up with TRBD1. Trimming at V came to 0 bases and at J to 3 bases, leaving 3 bases not matched to a gene. The CDR3 extends over 15 amino acids. Germline V lookup: CDR1 SGHRS, CDR2 YFSETQ. CDR3 in DNA: TGCGCCAGCAGCTTGGCTGGGGACAGGACAGATACGCAGTATTTT. Translating gives CASSLAGDRTDTQYF.

This clonotype has more than one count but fewer than ten. V is TRBV12-3 or TRBV12-4 and J is TRBJ2-1, with TRBD1 as a possible D gene (5 bases). The V end lost 6 bases, the J end lost 8 bases, and 11 bases lay between the germline ends. The CDR3 has 12 residues. The CDR3 is CASSLRVYEQFF. In nucleotides, the CDR3 is TGTGCCAGCAGCCTCAGGGTCTATGAGCAGTTCTTC.

This clonotype was counted only a few times. The genes are TRBV29-1 and TRBJ2-7; TRBD1 aligns across 11 bases. Germline V gene data show CDR1 as SQVTM and CDR2 as ANQGSEA. The CDR3 consists of 14 residues. The trim removed 6 bases at V and 4 bases at J, leaving 8 bases unmatched. For the CDR3, the DNA is TGCAGCGTCAAGGGGACAGGGGGGACTTACGAGCAGTACTTC. Protein: CSVKGTGGTYEQYF.

This clonotype was detected a few times. V gene TRBV6-2 or TRBV6-3 combines with J gene TRBJ2-2; TRBD1 aligns across 8 bases. CDR1 and CDR2 (germline): MNHEY, SVGEGT. This CDR3 is built from 14 residues. J gave up 4 bases and V 6 bases, and 4 bases lay outside the gene matches. CDR3 sequence reads: CASRMDRVTGELFF. The CDR3 coding sequence is TGTGCCAGCAGGATGGACAGGGTCACCGGGGAGCTGTTTTTT.

This clonotype was counted only a few times. This rearrangement joins TRBV7-2 to TRBJ2-2; 8 positions agree with TRBD2. Germline trimming cut 5 bases from V and 5 bases from J; bases unmatched to any gene: 10. The CDR3 is 16 residues long. Looked up from germline, CDR1 is SGHTA and CDR2 is FQGNSA. CDR3 coding DNA: TGTGCCAGCAGCCCCCAAGCGGGAGTCTGGACCGGGGAGCTGTTTTTT. It encodes CASSPQAGVWTGELFF.